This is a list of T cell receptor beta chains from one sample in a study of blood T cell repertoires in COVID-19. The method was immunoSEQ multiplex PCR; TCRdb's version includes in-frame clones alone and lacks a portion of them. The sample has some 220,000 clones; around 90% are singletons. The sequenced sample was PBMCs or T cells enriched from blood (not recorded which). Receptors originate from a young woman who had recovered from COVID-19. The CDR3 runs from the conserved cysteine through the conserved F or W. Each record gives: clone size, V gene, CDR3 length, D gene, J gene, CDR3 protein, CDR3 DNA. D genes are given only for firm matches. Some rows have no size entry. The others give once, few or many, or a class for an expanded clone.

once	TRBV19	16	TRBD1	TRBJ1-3	CASSATQGAPGNTIYF	TGTGCCAGTAGTGCCACTCAGGGGGCGCCTGGAAACACCATATATTTT
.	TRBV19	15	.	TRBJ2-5	CASRITGQTGETQYF	TGTGCCAGCCGGATCACGGGTCAGACCGGGGAGACCCAGTACTTC
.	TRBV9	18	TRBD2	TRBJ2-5	CASSVGPRTSGGEETQYF	TGTGCCAGCAGCGTAGGTCCCCGGACTAGCGGGGGGGAAGAGACCCAGTACTTC
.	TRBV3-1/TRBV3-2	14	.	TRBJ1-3	CASSHWGDGNTIYF	TGTGCCAGCAGCCATTGGGGAGATGGAAACACCATATATTTT
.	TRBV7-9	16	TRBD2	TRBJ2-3	CASSPALAGGGDTQYF	TGTGCCAGCAGCCCTGCTTTAGCGGGGGGCGGGGATACGCAGTATTTT
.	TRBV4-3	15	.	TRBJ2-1	CASSQDPSGGLEQFF	TGCGCCAGCAGCCAAGATCCCTCCGGGGGTTTGGAGCAGTTCTTC
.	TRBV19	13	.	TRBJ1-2	CASSPGGSHGYTF	TGTGCCAGTAGTCCCGGGGGGTCGCATGGCTACACCTTC
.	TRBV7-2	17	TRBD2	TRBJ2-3	CASSSTNPGTNTDTQYF	TGTGCCAGCAGCTCTACAAACCCCGGGACTAACACAGATACGCAGTATTTT
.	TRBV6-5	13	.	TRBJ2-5	CASRDRSQETQYF	TGTGCCAGCAGGGACAGATCCCAAGAGACCCAGTACTTC
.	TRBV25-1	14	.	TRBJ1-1	CASSVAGMNTEAFF	TGTGCCAGCAGTGTGGCAGGGATGAACACTGAAGCTTTCTTT
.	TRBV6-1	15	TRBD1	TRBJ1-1	CASSDGQEPPTEAFF	TGTGCCAGCAGTGATGGACAGGAACCACCCACTGAAGCTTTCTTT
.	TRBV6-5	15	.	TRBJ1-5	CASSRRSGFNQPQHF	TGTGCCAGCAGTCGCCGTAGCGGGTTCAATCAGCCCCAGCATTTT
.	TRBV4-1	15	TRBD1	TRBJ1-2	CASSQQTGASLGNTF	TGCGCCAGCAGCCAACAGACAGGGGCTAGTTTGGGAAACACCTTC
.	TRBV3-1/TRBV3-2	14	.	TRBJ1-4	CASSRGPTSEKLFF	TGTGCCAGCAGCCGGGGCCCAACCAGTGAAAAACTGTTTTTT
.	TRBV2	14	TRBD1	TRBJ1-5	CASKDRGSNQPQHF	TGTGCCAGCAAGGACAGGGGTAGCAATCAGCCCCAGCATTTT
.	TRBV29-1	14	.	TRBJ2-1	CSIWNQQANNEQFF	TGCAGCATTTGGAATCAGCAGGCCAACAATGAGCAGTTCTTC
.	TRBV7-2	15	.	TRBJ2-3	CASSQQSGYTDTQYF	TGTGCCAGCAGCCAACAAAGCGGATACACAGATACGCAGTATTTT
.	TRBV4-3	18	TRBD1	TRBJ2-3	CASSQDVSLDRESDTQYF	TGCGCCAGCAGCCAAGATGTATCTCTCGACAGGGAATCAGATACGCAGTATTTT
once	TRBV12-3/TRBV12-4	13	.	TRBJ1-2	CASSSSSGLGYTF	TGTGCCAGCAGTTCCTCTTCAGGGTTGGGCTACACCTTC
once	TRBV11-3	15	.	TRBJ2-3	CASSLGMPSEDTQYF	TGTGCCAGCAGCCTAGGTATGCCTAGCGAAGATACGCAGTATTTT
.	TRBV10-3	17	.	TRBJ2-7	CAISESTRAGTPIEQYF	TGTGCCATCAGTGAGTCGACTCGAGCGGGTACGCCAATCGAGCAGTACTTC
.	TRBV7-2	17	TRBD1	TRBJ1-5	CASSLTPGQGNTLPQHF	TGTGCCAGCAGCTTAACCCCGGGACAGGGGAATACCTTGCCCCAGCATTTT
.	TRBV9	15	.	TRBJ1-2	CASSVAVNNVYGYTF	TGTGCCAGCAGCGTAGCTGTGAACAACGTCTATGGCTACACCTTC
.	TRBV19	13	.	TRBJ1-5	CASSTTTDQPQHF	TGTGCCAGTAGTACCACGACAGATCAGCCCCAGCATTTT
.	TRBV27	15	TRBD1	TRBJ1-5	CASSFRTGFNQPQHF	TGTGCCAGCAGTTTCCGGACAGGGTTCAATCAGCCCCAGCATTTT
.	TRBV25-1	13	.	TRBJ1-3	CASRTGGGNTIYF	TGTGCCAGCAGGACGGGGGGCGGAAACACCATATATTTT
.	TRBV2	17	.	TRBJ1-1	CASIERVERFLNTEAFF	TGTGCCAGCATTGAGCGGGTTGAAAGGTTTCTGAACACTGAAGCTTTCTTT
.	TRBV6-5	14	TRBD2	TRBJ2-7	CATLGGIHYYEQYF	TGTGCCACTTTGGGGGGGATCCACTACTACGAGCAGTACTTC
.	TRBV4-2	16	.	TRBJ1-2	CASSRPGMGGQIGYTF	TGTGCCAGCAGCCGCCCAGGTATGGGAGGGCAAATTGGCTACACCTTC
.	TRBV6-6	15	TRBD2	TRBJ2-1	CASSYSAGEYNEQFF	TGTGCCAGCAGTTACTCCGCGGGGGAATACAATGAGCAGTTCTTC
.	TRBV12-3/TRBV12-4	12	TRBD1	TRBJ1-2	CASSRGQDGYTF	TGTGCCAGCAGTAGGGGACAGGACGGCTACACCTTC